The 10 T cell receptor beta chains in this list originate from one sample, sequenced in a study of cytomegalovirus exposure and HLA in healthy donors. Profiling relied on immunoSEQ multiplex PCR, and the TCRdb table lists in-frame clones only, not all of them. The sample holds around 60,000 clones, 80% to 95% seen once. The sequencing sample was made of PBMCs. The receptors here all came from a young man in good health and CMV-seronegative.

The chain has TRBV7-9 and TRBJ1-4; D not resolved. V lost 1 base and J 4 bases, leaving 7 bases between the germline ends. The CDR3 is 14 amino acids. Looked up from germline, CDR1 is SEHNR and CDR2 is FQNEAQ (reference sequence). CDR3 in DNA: TGTGCCAGCAGCTTAGGAGCTGATAATGAAAAACTGTTTTTT. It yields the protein CASSLGADNEKLFF. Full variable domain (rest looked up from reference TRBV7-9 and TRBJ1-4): DTGVSQNPRHKITKRGQNVTFRCDPISEHNRLYWYRQTLGQGPEFLTYFQNEAQLEKSRLLSDRFSAERPKGSFSTLEIQRTEQGDSAMYLCASSLGADNEKLFFGSGTQLSVL.

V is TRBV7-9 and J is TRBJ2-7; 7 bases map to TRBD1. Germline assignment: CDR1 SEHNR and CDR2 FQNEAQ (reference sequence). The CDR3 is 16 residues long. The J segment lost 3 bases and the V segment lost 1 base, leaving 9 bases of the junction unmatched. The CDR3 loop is CASSLGDGTEDYEQYF. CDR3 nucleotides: TGTGCCAGCAGCTTAGGAGATGGGACAGAGGACTACGAGCAGTACTTC.

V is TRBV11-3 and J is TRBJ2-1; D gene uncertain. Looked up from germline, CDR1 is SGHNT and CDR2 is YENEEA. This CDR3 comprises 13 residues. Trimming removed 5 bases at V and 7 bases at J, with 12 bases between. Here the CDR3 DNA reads TGTGCCAGCAGCCAGGAACTCGCGAATGAGCAGTTCTTC. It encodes CASSQELANEQFF.

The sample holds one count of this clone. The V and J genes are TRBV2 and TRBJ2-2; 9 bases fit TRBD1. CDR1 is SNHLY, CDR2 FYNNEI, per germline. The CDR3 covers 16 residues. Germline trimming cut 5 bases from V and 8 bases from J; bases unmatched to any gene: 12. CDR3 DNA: TGTGCCAGCAGTCGCTGGGGACAGGGAGCAGGGGGGGAGCTGTTTTTT. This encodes CASSRWGQGAGGELFF.

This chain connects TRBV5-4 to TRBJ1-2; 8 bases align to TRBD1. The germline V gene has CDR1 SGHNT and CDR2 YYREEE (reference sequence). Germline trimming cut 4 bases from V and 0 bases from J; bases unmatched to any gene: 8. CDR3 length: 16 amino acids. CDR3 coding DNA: TGTGCCAGCAGCCCCGGACAGGGACGGACTAACTATGGCTACACCTTC. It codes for CASSPGQGRTNYGYTF.

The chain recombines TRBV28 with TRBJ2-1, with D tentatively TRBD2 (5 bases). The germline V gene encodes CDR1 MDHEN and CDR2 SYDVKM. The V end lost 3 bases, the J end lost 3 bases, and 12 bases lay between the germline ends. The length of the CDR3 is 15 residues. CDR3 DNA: TGTGCCAGCAGTTTGCGGACTGACCGCTACAATGAGCAGTTCTTC. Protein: CASSLRTDRYNEQFF. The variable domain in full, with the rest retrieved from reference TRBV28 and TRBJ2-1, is DVKVTQSSRYLVKRTGEKVFLECVQDMDHENMFWYRQDPGLGLRLIYFSYDVKMKEKGDIPEGYSVSREKKERFSLILESASTNQTSMYLCASSLRTDRYNEQFFGPGTRLTVL.

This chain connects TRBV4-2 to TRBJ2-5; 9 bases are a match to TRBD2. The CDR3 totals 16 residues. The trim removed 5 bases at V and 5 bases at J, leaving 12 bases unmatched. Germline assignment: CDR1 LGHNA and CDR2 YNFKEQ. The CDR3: CASSGSSGSTSETQYF. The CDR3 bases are TGTGCCAGCAGCGGGAGTAGCGGGAGTACGTCTGAGACCCAGTACTTC.

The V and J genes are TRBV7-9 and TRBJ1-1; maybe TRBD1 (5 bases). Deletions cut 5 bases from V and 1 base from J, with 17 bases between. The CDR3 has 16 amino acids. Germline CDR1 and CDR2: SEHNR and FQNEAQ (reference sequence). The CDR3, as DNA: TGTGCCAGCAGCCCCCAGGACGCAGGGAAGAACACTGAAGCTTTCTTT. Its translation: CASSPQDAGKNTEAFF.

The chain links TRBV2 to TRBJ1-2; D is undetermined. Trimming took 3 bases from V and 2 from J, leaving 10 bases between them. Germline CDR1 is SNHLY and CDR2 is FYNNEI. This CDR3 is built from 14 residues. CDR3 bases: TGTGCCAGCAGTGATTCCAGTCCGAACTATGGCTACACCTTC. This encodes CASSDSSPNYGYTF. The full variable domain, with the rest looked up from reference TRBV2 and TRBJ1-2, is EPEVTQTPSHQVTQMGQEVILRCVPISNHLYFYWYRQILGQKVEFLVSFYNNEISEKSEIFDDQFSVERPDGSNFTLKIRSTKLEDSAMYFCASSDSSPNYGYTFGSGTRLTVV.

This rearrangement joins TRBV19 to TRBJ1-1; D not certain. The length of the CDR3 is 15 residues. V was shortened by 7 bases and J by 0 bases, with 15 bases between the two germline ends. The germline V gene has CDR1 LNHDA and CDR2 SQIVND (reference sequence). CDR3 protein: CASKNQELMNTEAFF. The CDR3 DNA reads TGTGCCAGTAAGAACCAGGAACTCATGAACACTGAAGCTTTCTTT.